This entry features one TCR beta chain sequence. In the original workflow: Amplifying reference gene primers gave estimates of nucleated cell counts. Sequenced by immunoSEQ multiplex PCR; TCRdb stores in-frame clones only, minus some. V, J and clone size reflect that table, while D and trimming were determined from the DNA. Here the sample spans about 380,000 clones, more than 65% being singletons. These data belong to a study of blood T cell repertoires in COVID-19. Study-wide context: Acute and convalescent COVID-19 specimens originated in the United States, Italy and Spain. The cDNA or gDNA used as material had been derived from T cells, B-cell-depleted T cells, or PBMCs.

This CDR3 contains 16 residues. The germline V gene has CDR1 SGHAT and CDR2 FQNNGV. Trimming pared 5 bases from V and 1 base from J, leaving 17 bases between. The receptor comes from a human donor with acute or convalescent COVID-19. The donor label of this sample is uncertain. The source material was peripheral blood. The chain links TRBV11-2 to TRBJ2-5; no definite D call. The CDR3 here is CASSPRARRPQETQYF. CDR3 bases: TGTGCCAGCAGCCCCCGAGCAAGGAGACCCCAAGAGACCCAGTACTTC.